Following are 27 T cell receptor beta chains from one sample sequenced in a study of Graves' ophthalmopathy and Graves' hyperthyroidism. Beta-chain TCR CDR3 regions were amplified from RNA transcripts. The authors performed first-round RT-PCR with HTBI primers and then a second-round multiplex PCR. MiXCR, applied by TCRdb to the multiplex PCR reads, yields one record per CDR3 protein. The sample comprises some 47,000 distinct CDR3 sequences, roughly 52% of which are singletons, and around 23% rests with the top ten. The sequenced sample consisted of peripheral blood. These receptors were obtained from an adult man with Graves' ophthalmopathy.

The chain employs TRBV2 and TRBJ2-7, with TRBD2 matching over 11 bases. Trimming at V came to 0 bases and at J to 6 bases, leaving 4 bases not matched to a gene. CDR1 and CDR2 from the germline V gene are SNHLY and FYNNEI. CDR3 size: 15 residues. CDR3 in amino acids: CASSEALAGGFEQYF. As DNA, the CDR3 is TGTGCCAGCAGTGAAGCCCTAGCGGGAGGATTCGAGCAGTACTTC.

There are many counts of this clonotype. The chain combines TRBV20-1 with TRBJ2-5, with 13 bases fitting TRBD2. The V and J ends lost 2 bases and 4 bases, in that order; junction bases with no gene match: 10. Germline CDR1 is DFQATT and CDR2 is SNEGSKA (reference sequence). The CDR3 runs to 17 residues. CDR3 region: CSARKGLAGVVGETQYF. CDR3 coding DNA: TGCAGTGCTAGAAAAGGACTAGCGGGAGTTGTGGGAGAGACCCAGTACTTC.

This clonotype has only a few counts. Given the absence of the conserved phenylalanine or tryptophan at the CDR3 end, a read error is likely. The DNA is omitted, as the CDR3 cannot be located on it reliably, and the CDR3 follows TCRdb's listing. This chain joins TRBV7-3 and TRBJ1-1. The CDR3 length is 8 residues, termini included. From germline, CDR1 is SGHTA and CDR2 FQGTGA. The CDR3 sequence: CASSLGTS.

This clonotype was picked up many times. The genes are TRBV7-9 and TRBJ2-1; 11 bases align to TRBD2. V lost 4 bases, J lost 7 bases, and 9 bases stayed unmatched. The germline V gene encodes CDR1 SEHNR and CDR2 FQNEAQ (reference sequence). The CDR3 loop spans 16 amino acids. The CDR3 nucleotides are TGTGCCAGCAGCTCTTTCCCGACTAGCGGGGAAAATGAGCAGTTCTTC. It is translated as CASSSFPTSGENEQFF.

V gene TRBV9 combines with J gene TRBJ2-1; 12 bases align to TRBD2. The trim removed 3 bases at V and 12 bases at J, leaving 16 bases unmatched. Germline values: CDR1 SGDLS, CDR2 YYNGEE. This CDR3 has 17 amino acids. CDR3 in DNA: TGTGCCAGCAGCGCGGGACTAGCGGGTCCCACAGATGGTACGCAGTTCTTC. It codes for CASSAGLAGPTDGTQFF. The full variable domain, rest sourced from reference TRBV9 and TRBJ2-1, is DSGVTQTPKHLITATGQRVTLRCSPRSGDLSVYWYQQSLDQGLQFLIQYYNGEERAKGNILERFSAQQFPDLHSELNLSSLELGDSALYFCASSAGLAGPTDGTQFFGPGTRLTVL.

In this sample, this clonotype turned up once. CDR3: CASSLQGADTGELFF. As DNA, the CDR3 is TGCGCCAGCAGCTTGCAGGGGGCCGACACCGGGGAGCTGTTTTTT. The gene calls are TRBV5-1 and TRBJ2-2, with 8 nucleotides matching TRBD1. The germline V gene encodes CDR1 SGHRS and CDR2 YFSETQ. This CDR3 spans 15 amino acids. Germline trimming cut 1 base from V and 3 bases from J; bases unmatched to any gene: 2.

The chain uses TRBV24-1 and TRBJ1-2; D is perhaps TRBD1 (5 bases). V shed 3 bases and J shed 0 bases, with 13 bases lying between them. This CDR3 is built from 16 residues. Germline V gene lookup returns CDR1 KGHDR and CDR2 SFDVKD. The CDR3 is CATSDADKASNYGYTF. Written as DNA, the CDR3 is TGTGCCACCAGTGATGCGGACAAAGCCTCTAACTATGGCTACACCTTC.

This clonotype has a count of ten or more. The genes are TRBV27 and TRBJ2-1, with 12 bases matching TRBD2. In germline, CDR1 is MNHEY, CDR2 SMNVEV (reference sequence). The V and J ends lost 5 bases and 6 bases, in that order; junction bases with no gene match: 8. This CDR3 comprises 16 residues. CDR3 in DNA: TGTGCCAGCAGTATCCGGACTAGCGGGAAACTCAATGAGCAGTTCTTC. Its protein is CASSIRTSGKLNEQFF.

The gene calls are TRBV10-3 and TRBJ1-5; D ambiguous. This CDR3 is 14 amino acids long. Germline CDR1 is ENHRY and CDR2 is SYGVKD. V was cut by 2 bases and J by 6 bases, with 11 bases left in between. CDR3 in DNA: TGTGCCATCAGTGAGGTGGGCAGCGGTCAGCCCCAGCATTTT. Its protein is CAISEVGSGQPQHF.

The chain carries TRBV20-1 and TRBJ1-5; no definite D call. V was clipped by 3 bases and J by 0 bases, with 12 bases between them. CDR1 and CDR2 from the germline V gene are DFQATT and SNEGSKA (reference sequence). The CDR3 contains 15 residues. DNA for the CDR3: TGCAGTGCTAGCAAGAGTGGGAGTAGCAATCAGCCCCAGCATTTT. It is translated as CSASKSGSSNQPQHF.

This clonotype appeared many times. DNA for the CDR3: TGTGCCAGCAGCTTGGGTGGGACTAGGAACTCCTACGAGCAGTACTTC. Encoded protein: CASSLGGTRNSYEQYF. The genes are TRBV5-8 and TRBJ2-7; the match to TRBD2 covers 8 bases. Germline CDR1 and CDR2: SGHTS and YDEGEE. The CDR3 consists of 16 residues. V was clipped by 0 bases and J by 0 bases; unmatched bases: 5.

The CDR3 here is CATSDVTSGNYNEQFF. CDR3 nucleotides: TGTGCCACCAGTGACGTGACTAGCGGGAACTACAATGAGCAGTTCTTC. The chain employs TRBV24-1 and TRBJ2-1; 11 nucleotides align to TRBD2. The CDR3 covers 16 residues. Germline V gene data show CDR1 as KGHDR and CDR2 as SFDVKD. With V trimmed by 4 bases and J by 3 bases, 4 bases remained unmatched.

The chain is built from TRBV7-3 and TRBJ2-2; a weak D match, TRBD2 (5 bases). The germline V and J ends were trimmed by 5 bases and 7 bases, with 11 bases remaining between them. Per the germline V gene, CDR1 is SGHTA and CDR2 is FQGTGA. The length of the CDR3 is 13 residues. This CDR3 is CASSVRGGGELFF. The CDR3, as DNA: TGTGCCAGCAGCGTCCGAGGAGGCGGGGAGCTGTTTTTT.

The DNA of the CDR3 is TGCAGTGCTAGAGAGACAGGGACAGAGACCCAGCATTTT. Protein product: CSARETGTETQHF. The chain couples TRBV20-1 to TRBJ1-5; 7 bases agree with TRBD1. The CDR3 runs 13 residues. The V and J ends lost 0 bases and 11 bases, in that order; junction bases with no gene match: 7. Germline values: CDR1 DFQATT, CDR2 SNEGSKA (reference sequence).

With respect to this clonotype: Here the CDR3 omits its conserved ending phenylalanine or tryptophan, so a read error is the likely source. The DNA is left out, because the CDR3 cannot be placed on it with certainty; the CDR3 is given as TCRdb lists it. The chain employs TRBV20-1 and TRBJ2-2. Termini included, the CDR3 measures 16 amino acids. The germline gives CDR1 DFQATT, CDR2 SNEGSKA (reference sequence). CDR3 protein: CSARGHTSGNTGELLQ.

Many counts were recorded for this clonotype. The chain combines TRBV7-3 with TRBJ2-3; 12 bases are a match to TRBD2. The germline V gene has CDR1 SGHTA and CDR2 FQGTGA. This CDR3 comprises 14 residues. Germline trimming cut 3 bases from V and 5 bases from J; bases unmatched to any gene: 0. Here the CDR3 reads CASSLGLAGDTQYF. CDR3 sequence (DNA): TGTGCCAGCAGCTTGGGACTAGCGGGAGATACGCAGTATTTT.

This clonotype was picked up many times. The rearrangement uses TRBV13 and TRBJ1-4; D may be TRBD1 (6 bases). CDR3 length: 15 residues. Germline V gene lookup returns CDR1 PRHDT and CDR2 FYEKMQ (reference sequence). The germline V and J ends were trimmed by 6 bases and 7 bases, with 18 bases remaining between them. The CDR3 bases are TGTGCCAGCAGAACCTACCAGGGGAACGGTGAAAAACTGTTTTTT. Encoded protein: CASRTYQGNGEKLFF.

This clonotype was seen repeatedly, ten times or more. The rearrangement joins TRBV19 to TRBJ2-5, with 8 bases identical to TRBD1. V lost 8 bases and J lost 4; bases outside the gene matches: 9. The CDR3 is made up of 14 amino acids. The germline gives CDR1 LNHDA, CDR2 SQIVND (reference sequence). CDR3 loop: CASHGQGGAETQYF. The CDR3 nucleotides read TGTGCCAGTCATGGACAGGGAGGCGCAGAGACCCAGTACTTC. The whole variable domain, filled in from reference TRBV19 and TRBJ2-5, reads DGGITQSPKYLFRKEGQNVTLSCEQNLNHDAMYWYRQDPGQGLRLIYYSQIVNDFQKGDIAEGYSVSREKKESFPLTVTSAQKNPTAFYLCASHGQGGAETQYFGPGTRLLVL.

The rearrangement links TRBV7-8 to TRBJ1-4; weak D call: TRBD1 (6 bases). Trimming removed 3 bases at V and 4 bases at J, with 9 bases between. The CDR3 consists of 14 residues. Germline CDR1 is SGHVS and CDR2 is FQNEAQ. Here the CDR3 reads CASSLVQGNEKLFF. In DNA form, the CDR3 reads TGTGCCAGCAGCTTGGTACAGGGTAATGAAAAACTGTTTTTT.

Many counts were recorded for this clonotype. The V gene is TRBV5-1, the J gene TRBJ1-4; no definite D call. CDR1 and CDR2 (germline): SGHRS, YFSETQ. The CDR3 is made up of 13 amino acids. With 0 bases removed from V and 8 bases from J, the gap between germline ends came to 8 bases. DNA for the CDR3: TGCGCCAGCAGCTTGGCATTGGAGGAAAAACTGTTTTTT. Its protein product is CASSLALEEKLFF. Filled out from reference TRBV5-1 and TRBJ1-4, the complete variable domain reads KAGVTQTPRYLIKTRGQQVTLSCSPISGHRSVSWYQQTPGQGLQFLFEYFSETQRNKGNFPGRFSGRQFSNSRSEMNVSTLELGDSALYLCASSLALEEKLFFGSGTQLSVL.

This CDR3 is CATSRARTVQETQYF. The DNA of the CDR3 is TGTGCCACCAGCAGAGCACGGACTGTTCAAGAGACCCAGTACTTC. V gene TRBV15 combines with J gene TRBJ2-5, with a tentative D call TRBD2 (5 bases). V shed 1 base and J shed 2 bases, with 11 bases lying between them. This CDR3 is built from 15 residues. The V gene's germline CDR1 is LNHNV and CDR2 YYDKDF (reference sequence).

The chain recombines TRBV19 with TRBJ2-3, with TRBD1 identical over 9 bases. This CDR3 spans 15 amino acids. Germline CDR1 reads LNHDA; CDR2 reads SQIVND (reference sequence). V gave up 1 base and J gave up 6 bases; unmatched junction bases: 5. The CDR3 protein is CASSIVGTGRDTQYF. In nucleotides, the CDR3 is TGTGCCAGTAGTATAGTCGGGACAGGGAGGGATACGCAGTATTTT.

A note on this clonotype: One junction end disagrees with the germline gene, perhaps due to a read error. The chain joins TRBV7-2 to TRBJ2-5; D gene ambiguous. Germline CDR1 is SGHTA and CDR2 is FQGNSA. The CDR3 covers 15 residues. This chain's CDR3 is CASSLKTVYQGTQYF. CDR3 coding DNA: TGTGCCAGCAGCCTCAAGACGGTGTACCAAGGGACCCAGTACTTC.

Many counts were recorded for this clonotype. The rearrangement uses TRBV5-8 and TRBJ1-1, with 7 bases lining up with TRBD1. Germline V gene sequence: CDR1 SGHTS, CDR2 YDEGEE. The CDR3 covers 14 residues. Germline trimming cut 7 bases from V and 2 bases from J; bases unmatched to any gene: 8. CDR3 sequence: CASGRQGSNTEAFF. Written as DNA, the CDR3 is TGTGCCAGCGGTCGACAGGGAAGTAACACTGAAGCTTTCTTT.

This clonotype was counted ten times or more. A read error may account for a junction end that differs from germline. The CDR3 here is CTSSQDEGTYGYTF. For the CDR3, the DNA is TGTACCAGCAGCCAAGATGAGGGTACCTATGGCTACACCTTC. The rearrangement joins TRBV3-1 to TRBJ1-2; D is ambiguous. Germline CDR1 LGHDT, CDR2 YNNKEL (reference sequence). CDR3 size: 14 residues.

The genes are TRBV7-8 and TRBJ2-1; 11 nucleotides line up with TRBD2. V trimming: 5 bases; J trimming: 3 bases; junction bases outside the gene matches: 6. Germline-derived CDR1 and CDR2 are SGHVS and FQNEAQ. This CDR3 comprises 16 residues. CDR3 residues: CASSPQGTSGYNEQFF. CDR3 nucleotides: TGTGCCAGCAGCCCGCAAGGGACTAGCGGCTACAATGAGCAGTTCTTC.

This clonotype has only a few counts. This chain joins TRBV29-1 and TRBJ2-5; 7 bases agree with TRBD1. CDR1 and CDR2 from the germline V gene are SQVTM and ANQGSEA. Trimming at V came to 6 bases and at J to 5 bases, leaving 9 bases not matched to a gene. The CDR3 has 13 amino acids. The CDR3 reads CSVETGTGETQYF. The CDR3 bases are TGCAGCGTGGAGACAGGGACCGGGGAGACCCAGTACTTC.